This TCR beta chain emerged from a study of blood T cells in healthy people across ages. For the second PCR, which ran for about 7 to 11 cycles, a sample-barcoded 5' primer and a J-beta primer mix were used. TCRdb reprocessed the 5' RACE reads with MiXCR, giving one entry per CDR3 protein. Of about 640,000 distinct CDR3 sequences in the sample, 25% to 35% were seen once. This clonotype occurred many times. Trimming removed 5 bases from V and 5 bases from J; junction bases left unmatched: 6. CDR3 length: 15 residues. Germline lookup yields CDR1 SNHLY and CDR2 FYNNEI. It was about 10 milliliters of peripheral blood that were drawn from each donor.

The sequenced material came from blood. The TCR was taken from a woman older than 75 in good health. The chain joins TRBV2 to TRBJ2-1, with TRBD2 matching 10 bases. CDR3 coding DNA: TGTGCCAGCAGTCTTAGCGGGGGGCCTGACAATGAGCAGTTCTTC. Amino acid sequence: CASSLSGGPDNEQFF.